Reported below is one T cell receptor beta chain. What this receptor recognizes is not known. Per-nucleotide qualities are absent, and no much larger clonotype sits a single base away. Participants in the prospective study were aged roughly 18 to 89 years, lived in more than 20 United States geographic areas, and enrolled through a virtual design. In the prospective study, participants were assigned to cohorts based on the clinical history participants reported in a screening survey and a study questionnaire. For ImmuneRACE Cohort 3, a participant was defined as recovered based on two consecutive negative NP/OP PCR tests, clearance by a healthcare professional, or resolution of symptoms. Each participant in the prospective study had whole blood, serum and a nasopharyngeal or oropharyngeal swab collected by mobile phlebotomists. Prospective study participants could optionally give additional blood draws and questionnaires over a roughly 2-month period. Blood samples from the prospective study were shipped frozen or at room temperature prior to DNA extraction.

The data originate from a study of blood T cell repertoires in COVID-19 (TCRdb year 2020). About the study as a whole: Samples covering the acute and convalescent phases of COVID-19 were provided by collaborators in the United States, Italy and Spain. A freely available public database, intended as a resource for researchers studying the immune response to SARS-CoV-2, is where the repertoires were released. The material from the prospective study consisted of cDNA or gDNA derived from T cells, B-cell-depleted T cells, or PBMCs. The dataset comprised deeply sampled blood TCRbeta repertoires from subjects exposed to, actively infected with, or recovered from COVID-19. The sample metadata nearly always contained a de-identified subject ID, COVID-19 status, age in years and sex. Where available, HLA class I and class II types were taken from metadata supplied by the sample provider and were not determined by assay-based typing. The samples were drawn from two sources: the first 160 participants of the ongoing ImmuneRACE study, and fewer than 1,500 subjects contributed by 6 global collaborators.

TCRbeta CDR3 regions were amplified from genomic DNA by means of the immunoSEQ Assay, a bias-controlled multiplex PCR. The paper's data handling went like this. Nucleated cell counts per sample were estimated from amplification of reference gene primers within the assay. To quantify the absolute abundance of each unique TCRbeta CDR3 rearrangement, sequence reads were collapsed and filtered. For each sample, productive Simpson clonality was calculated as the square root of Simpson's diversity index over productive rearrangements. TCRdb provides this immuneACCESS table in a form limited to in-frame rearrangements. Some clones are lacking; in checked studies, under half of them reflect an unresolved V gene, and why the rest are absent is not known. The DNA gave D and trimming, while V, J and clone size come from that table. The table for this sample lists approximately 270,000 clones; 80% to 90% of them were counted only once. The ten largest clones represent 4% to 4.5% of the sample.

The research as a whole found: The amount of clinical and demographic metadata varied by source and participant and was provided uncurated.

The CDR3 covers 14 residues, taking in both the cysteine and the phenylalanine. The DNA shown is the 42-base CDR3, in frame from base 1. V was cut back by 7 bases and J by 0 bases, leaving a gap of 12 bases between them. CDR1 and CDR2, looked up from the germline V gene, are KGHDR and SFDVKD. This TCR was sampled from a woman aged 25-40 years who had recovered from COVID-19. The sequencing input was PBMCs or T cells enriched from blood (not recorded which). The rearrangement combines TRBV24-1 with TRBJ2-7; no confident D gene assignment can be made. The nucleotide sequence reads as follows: TGTGCCACCAGCGACACAGTGAACTCCTACGAGCAGTACTTC. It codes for CATSDTVNSYEQYF.